This T cell receptor (beta chain) emerged from a study of T cell changes during pregnancy in multiple sclerosis. Sequenced by immunoSEQ multiplex PCR; TCRdb stores in-frame clones only, minus some. The sample consists of roughly 49,000 clones, approximately 87% of them appearing once. The ends were cut back, 4 bases at V and 2 bases at J, with 11 bases in the middle. The length of the CDR3 is 14 residues. Germline V gene data show CDR1 as SEHNR and CDR2 as FQNEAQ (reference sequence). The sequenced sample was peripheral blood, obtained in the first trimester of pregnancy. The TCR sequence derives from a female donor in good health, enrolled as a control in a pregnancy study. This rearrangement joins TRBV7-9 to TRBJ2-5, with D perhaps TRBD1 (7 bases). CDR3 coding DNA: TGTGCCAGCAGCTGGGGGGACAGACAAGAGACCCAGTACTTC. It codes for CASSWGDRQETQYF.